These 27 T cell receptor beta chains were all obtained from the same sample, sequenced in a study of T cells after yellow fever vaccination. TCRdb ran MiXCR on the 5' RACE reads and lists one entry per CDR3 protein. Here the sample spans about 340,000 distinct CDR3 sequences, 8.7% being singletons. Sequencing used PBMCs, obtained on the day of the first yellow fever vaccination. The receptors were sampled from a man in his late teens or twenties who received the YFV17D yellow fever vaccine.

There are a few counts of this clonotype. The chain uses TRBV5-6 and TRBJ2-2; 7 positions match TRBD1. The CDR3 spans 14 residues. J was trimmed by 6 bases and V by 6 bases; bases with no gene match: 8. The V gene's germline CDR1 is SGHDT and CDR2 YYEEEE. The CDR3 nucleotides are TGTGCCAGCAACGACAGGGATCTTGCCGGGGAGCTGTTTTTT. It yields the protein CASNDRDLAGELFF.

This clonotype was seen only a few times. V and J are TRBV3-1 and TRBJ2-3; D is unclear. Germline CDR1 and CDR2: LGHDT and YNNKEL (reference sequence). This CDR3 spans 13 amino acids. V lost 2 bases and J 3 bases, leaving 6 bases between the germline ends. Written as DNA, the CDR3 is TGTGCCAGCAGCCAATTTTTGACAGATACGCAGTATTTT. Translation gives CASSQFLTDTQYF.

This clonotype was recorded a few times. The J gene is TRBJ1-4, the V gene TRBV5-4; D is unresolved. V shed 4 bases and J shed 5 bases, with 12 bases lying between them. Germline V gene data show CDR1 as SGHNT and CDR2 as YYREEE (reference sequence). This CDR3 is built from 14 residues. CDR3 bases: TGTGCCAGCAGCCTTCGGGCCCCCAATGAAAAACTGTTTTTT. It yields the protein CASSLRAPNEKLFF.

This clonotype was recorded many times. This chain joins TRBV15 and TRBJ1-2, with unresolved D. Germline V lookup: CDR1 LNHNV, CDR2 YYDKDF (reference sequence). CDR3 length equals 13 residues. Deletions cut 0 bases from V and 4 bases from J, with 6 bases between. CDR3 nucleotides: TGTGCCACCAGCAGAGATCGGACCTATGGCTACACCTTC. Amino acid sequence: CATSRDRTYGYTF.

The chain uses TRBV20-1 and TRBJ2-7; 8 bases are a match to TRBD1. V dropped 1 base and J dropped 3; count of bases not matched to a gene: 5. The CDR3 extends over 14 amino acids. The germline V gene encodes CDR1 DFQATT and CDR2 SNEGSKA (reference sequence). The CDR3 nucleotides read TGCAGTGCTAGAGCCGCCACAGGGGGCTACGAGCAGTACGTC. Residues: CSARAATGGYEQYV.

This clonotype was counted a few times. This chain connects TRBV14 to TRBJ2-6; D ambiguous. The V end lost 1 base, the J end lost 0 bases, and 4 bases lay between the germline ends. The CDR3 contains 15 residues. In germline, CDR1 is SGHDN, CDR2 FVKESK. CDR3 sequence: CASSQGPSGANVLTF. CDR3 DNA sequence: TGTGCCAGCAGCCAAGGTCCCTCTGGGGCCAACGTCCTGACTTTC.

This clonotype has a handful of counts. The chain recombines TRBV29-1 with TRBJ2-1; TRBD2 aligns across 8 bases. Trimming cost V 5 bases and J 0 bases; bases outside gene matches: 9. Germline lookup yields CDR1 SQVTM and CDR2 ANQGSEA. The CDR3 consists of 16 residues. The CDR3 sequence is CSVSGGTISSYNEQFF. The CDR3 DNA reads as TGCAGCGTTAGCGGGGGAACGATTAGCTCCTACAATGAGCAGTTCTTC.

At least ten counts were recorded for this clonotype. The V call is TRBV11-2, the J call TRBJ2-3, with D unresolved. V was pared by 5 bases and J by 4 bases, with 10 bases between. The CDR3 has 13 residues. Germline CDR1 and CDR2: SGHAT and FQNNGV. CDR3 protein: CASSRAYSDTQYF. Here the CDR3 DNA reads TGTGCCAGCAGCCGGGCGTATTCAGATACGCAGTATTTT.

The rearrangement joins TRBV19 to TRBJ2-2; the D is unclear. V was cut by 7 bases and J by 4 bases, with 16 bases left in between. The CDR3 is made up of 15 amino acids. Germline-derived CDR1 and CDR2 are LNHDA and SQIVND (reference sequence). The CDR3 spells CASNLHGRITGELFF. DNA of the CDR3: TGTGCCAGTAATCTCCACGGACGGATCACCGGGGAGCTGTTTTTT.

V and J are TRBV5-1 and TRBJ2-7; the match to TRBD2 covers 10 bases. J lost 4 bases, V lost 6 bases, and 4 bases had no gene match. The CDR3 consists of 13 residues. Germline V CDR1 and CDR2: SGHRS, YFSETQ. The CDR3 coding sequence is TGCGCCAGCAAAACTAGCGGGGATTACGAGCAGTACTTC. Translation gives CASKTSGDYEQYF. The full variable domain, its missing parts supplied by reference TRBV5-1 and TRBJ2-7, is KAGVTQTPRYLIKTRGQQVTLSCSPISGHRSVSWYQQTPGQGLQFLFEYFSETQRNKGNFPGRFSGRQFSNSRSEMNVSTLELGDSALYLCASKTSGDYEQYFGPGTRLTVT.

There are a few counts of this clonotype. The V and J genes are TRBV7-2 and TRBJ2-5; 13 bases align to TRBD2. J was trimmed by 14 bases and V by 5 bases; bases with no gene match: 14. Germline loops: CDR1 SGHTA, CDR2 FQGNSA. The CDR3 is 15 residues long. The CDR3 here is CASSRGGTSGVPGYF. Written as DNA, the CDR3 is TGTGCCAGCAGCAGAGGGGGGACTAGCGGGGTTCCCGGATACTTC.

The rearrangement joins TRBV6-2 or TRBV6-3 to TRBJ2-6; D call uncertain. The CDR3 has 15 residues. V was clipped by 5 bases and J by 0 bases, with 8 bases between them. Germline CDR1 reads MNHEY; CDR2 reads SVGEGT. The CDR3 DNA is TGTGCCAGCAGTCGCCGGGTCTCTGGGGCCAACGTCCTGACTTTC. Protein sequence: CASSRRVSGANVLTF.

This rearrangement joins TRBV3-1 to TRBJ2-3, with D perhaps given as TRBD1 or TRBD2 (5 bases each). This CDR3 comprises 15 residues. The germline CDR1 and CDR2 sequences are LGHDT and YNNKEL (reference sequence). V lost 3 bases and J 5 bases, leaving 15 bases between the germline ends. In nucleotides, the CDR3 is TGTGCCAGCAGCCACCCGATTCTGGGGGAAGATACGCAGTATTTT. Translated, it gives CASSHPILGEDTQYF.

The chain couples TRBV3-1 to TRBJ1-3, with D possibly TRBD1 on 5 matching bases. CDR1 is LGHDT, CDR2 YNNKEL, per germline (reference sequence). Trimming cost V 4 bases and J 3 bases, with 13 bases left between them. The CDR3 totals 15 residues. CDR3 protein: CASSPWDGDGNTIYF. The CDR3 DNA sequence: TGTGCCAGCAGCCCGTGGGACGGAGATGGAAACACCATATATTTT. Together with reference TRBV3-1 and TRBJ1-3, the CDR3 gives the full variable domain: DTAVSQTPKYLVTQMGNDKSIKCEQNLGHDTMYWYKQDSKKFLKIMFSYNNKELIINETVPNRFSPKSPDKAHLNLHINSLELGDSAVYFCASSPWDGDGNTIYFGEGSWLTVV.

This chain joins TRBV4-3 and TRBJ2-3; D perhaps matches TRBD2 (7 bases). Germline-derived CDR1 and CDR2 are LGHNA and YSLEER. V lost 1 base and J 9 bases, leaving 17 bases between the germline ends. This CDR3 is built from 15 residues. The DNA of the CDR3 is TGCGCCAGCAGCCAAGGGGGGCTAGCGGTGGAGACGCAGTATTTT. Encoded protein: CASSQGGLAVETQYF.

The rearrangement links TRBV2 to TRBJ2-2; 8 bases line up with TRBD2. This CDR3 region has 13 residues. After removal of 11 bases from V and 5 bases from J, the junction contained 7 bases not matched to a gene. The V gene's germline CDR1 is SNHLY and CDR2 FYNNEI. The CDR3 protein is CASRGGLTGELFF. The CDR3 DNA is TGTGCCTCTCGGGGGGGGCTGACCGGGGAGCTGTTTTTT. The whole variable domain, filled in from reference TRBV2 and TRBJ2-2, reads EPEVTQTPSHQVTQMGQEVILRCVPISNHLYFYWYRQILGQKVEFLVSFYNNEISEKSEIFDDQFSVERPDGSNFTLKIRSTKLEDSAMYFCASRGGLTGELFFGEGSRLTVL.

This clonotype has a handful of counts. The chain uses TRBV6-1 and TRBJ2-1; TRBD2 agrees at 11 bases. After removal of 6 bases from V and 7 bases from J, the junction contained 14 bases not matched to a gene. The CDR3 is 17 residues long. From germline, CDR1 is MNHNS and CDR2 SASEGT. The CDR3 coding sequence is TGTGCCAGCAGGAATAGCGGGGGGGCCGCCGGGGCGAATGAGCAGTTCTTC. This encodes CASRNSGGAAGANEQFF.

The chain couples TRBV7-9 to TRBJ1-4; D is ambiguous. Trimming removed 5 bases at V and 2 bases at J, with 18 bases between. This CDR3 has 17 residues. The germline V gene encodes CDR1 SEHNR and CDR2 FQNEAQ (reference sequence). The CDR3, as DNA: TGTGCCAGCAGCCACCGGGAGACAACGGGGACTAATGAAAAACTGTTTTTT. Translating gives CASSHRETTGTNEKLFF.

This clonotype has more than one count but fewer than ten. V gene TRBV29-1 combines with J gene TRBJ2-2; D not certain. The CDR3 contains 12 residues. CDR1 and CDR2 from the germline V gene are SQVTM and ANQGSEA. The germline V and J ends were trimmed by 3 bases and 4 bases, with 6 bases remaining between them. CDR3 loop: CSVDGGTGELFF. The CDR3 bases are TGCAGCGTTGATGGTGGCACCGGGGAGCTGTTTTTT.

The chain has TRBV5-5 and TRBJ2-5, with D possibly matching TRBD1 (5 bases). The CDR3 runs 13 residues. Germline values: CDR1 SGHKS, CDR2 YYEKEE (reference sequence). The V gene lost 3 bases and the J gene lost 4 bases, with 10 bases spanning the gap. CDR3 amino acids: CASSSTATETQYF. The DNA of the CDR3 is TGTGCCAGCAGCTCGACAGCGACAGAGACCCAGTACTTC.

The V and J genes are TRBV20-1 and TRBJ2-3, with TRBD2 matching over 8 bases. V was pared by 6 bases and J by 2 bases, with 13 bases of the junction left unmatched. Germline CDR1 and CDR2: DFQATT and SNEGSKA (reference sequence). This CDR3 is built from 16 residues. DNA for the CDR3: TGCAGTGCCCCCCAATGGGCTAGCGGGTCCACAGATACGCAGTATTTT. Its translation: CSAPQWASGSTDTQYF.

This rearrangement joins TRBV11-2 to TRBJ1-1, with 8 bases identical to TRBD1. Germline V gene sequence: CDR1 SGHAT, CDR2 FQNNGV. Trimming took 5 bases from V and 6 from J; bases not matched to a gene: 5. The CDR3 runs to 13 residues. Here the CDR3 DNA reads TGTGCCAGCAGCGCCAGGGGGCTAGCTGAAGCTTTCTTT. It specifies CASSARGLAEAFF.

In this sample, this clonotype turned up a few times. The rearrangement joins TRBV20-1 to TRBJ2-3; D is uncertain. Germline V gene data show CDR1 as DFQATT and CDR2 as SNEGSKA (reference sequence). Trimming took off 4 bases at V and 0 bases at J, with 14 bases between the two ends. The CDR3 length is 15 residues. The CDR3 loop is CSANELRASTDTQYF. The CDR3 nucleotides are TGCAGTGCTAACGAACTCCGAGCGAGCACAGATACGCAGTATTTT.

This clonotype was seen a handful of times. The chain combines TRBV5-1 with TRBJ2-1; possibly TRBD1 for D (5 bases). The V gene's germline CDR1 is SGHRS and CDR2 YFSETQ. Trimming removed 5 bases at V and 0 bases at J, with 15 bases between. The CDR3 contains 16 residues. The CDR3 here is CASSGRQLSSYNEQFF. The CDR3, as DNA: TGCGCCAGCAGTGGTAGACAGTTAAGCTCCTACAATGAGCAGTTCTTC. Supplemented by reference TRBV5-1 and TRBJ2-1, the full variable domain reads KAGVTQTPRYLIKTRGQQVTLSCSPISGHRSVSWYQQTPGQGLQFLFEYFSETQRNKGNFPGRFSGRQFSNSRSEMNVSTLELGDSALYLCASSGRQLSSYNEQFFGPGTRLTVL.

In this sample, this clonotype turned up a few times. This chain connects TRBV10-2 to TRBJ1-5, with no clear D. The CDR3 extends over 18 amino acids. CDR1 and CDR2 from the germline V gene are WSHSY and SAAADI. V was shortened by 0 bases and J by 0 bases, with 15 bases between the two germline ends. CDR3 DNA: TGCGCCAGCAGTGAGTCGATCAGTCCACAGTATAGCAATCAGCCCCAGCATTTT. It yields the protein CASSESISPQYSNQPQHF.

This CDR3 is CASSIDRRQAITEAFF. DNA of the CDR3: TGTGCCAGTAGTATAGATAGGAGACAGGCTATCACTGAAGCTTTCTTT. V gene TRBV19 combines with J gene TRBJ1-1; the D gene is possibly TRBD1 (6 bases). This CDR3 contains 16 residues. V was trimmed by 0 bases and J by 4 bases, leaving 15 bases between them. The germline CDR1 and CDR2 sequences are LNHDA and SQIVND (reference sequence).

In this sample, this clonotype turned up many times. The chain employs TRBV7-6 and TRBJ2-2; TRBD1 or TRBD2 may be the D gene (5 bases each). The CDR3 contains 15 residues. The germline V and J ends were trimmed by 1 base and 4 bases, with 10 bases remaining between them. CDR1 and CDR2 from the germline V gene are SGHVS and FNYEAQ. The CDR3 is CASSLVRGVTGELFF. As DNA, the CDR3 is TGTGCCAGCAGCTTAGTGAGGGGCGTCACCGGGGAGCTGTTTTTT.